The clone carrying this T cell receptor beta chain turned up a few times. The target antigen is unknown. The data were taken from a study of response to subunit inactivated influenza vaccine. The CDR3 is 13 residues long. The germline V gene has CDR1 MNHEY and CDR2 SMNVEV (reference sequence). Trimming stripped 3 bases from V and 2 bases from J, with 8 bases between. Findings and caveats of the study: The authors offered the suggestion that each seasonal influenza vaccination recruits few new T cells.

MiXCR, applied by TCRdb to the RT-PCR reads, yields one record per CDR3 protein. The sample lists hundreds of thousands of distinct CDR3 sequences, roughly 9.8% occurring once. The chain combines TRBV27 with TRBJ2-7; D is undetermined. The source was PBMCs from blood, collected roughly 46 days after vaccination. This TCR came from a man aged 50 to 60 who received an inactivated influenza vaccine. The CDR3 here is CASSFGPAYEQYF. In DNA form, the CDR3 reads TGTGCCAGCAGTTTTGGGCCAGCCTACGAGCAGTACTTC.